This TCR beta chain was profiled in a study of T cell clones after liver transplantation. Study-level background: Liver transplant recipients had immunosuppression withdrawal attempted within 2 years. TCRbeta sequencing after a pre-transplant mixed lymphocyte reaction identified graft-donor-reactive clones, later tracked in post-transplant blood.

Study-wide findings and caveats: Low donor cell numbers restricted donor-reactive repertoire measurement in a couple of subjects.

In regard to this clone: Antigen unknown.

Germline V gene sequence: CDR1 SGHTA, CDR2 FQGTGA. Trimming left V 5 bases short and J 8 bases short, with 15 bases between. This CDR3 is 13 amino acids long. Some clones are missing from TCRdb's copy, which holds only in-frame ones; the method was immunoSEQ multiplex PCR. Of around 110,000 clones listed, 90% are singletons. This specimen consisted of CD4+ T cells from blood, obtained 12 months after liver transplant. The source is a human patient who received a liver transplant. Some T cells may originate from the graft donor. The chain has TRBV7-3 and TRBJ1-1, with unresolved D. The CDR3: CASSPAGRGEAFF. The CDR3 DNA reads as TGTGCCAGCAGCCCCGCCGGGCGAGGGGAAGCTTTCTTT.